This T cell receptor beta chain was observed in a study of CD8 T cells in Susac syndrome. Study-level points and caveats: An acknowledgment was made by the study that its TCR sequencing and HLA analysis involved relatively few individuals.

Comments on this clonotype: Its antigen is unidentified.

This CDR3 comprises 15 residues. The V and J ends lost 5 bases and 7 bases, in that order; junction bases with no gene match: 6. Random hexamers primed reverse transcription of about 0.45 to 1 ug RNA. TCRdb analysed the immunoSEQ multiplex PCR reads with MiXCR anew, one entry per CDR3 protein. Of 150,000 to 160,000 distinct CDR3 sequences in the sample, around 96% were seen once. The chain uses TRBV12-3 or TRBV12-4 and TRBJ2-1, with 12 bases matching TRBD2. The source of this sequence is a human donor with multiple sclerosis. The sample comprised CD8+ T cells from PBMCs. CDR3 bases: TGTGCCAGCAGTCCGACTAGCGGGGGTAGGAATGAGCAGTTCTTC. Its translation: CASSPTSGGRNEQFF.